The clone carrying this T cell receptor beta chain appeared once. The entry originates in a study of blood T cell repertoires in COVID-19. Study details: The cDNA or gDNA used as material had been derived from T cells, B-cell-depleted T cells, or PBMCs.

The CDR3 loop spans 14 amino acids. The germline CDR1 and CDR2 sequences are KGHSH and LQKENI. V lost 6 bases and J 4 bases, leaving 13 bases between the germline ends. Only in-frame clones appear in the TCRdb table, and some are missing; sequencing was by immunoSEQ multiplex PCR. The sample contains fewer than 200,000 clones, roughly 85% of which appear only once. The genes are TRBV18 and TRBJ1-5; D remains ambiguous. Sequencing was carried out using PBMCs or T cells enriched from blood (not recorded which). The clonotype comes from a woman under 30 who had recovered from COVID-19. In DNA form, the CDR3 reads TGTGCCAGCTCGCCGGAGGTCAGTAATCAGCCCCAGCATTTT. Protein product: CASSPEVSNQPQHF.